These T cell receptor beta chains were read from a single sample in a study of blood T cell repertoires in COVID-19. Produced via immunoSEQ multiplex PCR; TCRdb's table is partial and in-frame only. This table has 120,000 to 150,000 clones, around nine tenths appearing once. Specimen: peripheral blood. These receptors all stem from a woman aged 45-60 years with active or convalescent COVID-19. The CDR3 runs from the conserved cysteine through the conserved F or W. Fields, in order: J gene, D gene, V gene, clone size, CDR3 DNA, CDR3 protein. A D gene is named only where the DNA matches it firmly. Clone sizes are given selectively: once, few, many, or a class where the clone is expanded.

TRBJ1-1 NA TRBV28 few TGTGCCAGCAGTCCGACCAGGGGAGTTTCTGAAGCTTTCTTT CASSPTRGVSEAFF
TRBJ1-2 NA TRBV2 NA TGTGCCAGCAGTGAGGACAGCCCCGGGGACACCTTC CASSEDSPGDTF
TRBJ2-7 NA TRBV19 NA TGTGCCAGTAGTATAGTCGCAGGGTTCTACGAGCAGTACTTC CASSIVAGFYEQYF
TRBJ2-2 NA TRBV9 NA TGTGCCAGCAGCGTAGAGGGGATAGTTACCGGGGAGCTGTTTTTT CASSVEGIVTGELFF
TRBJ1-1 NA TRBV28 NA TGTGCCAGCAGTTTACCTCAGGGGAACACTGAAGCTTTCTTT CASSLPQGNTEAFF
TRBJ2-1 TRBD2 TRBV9 NA TGTGCCAGCAGCGTAGCTAGGACTAGCGGGATTAATGAGCAGTTCTTC CASSVARTSGINEQFF
TRBJ2-5 TRBD2 TRBV5-1 NA TGCGCCAGCAGTTCTAGCGGGGTCCAAGAGACCCAGTACTTC CASSSSGVQETQYF
TRBJ1-2 NA TRBV6-6 NA TGTGCCAGCAGTTACGACAGGACCACCGCTCCATACTTC CASSYDRTTAPYF
TRBJ1-1 NA TRBV19 NA TGTGCCAGTAGAGGGGGGGACACCGAAGCTTTCTTT CASRGGDTEAFF
TRBJ2-1 NA TRBV20-1 NA TGCAGTGCCGTCCAGTCACCTGAGCAGTTCTTC CSAVQSPEQFF
TRBJ2-7 TRBD2 TRBV28 NA TGTGCCAGCAGTTTAAAGGTAGCGGGAGTGTGGGAGCAGTACTTC CASSLKVAGVWEQYF
TRBJ2-1 TRBD2 TRBV3-1/TRBV3-2 once TGTGCCAGCAGACCGGCTAGCGGGAGTCCTGGTGAGCAGTTCTTC CASRPASGSPGEQFF
TRBJ1-1 TRBD1 TRBV2 NA TGTGCCAGCAGACCTTACAGGGGGGGCGGCACTGAAGCTTTCTTT CASRPYRGGGTEAFF